Here is one T cell receptor (beta chain) with its context. This CDR3 region has 14 residues. Per the germline V gene, CDR1 is DFQATT and CDR2 is SNEGSKA (reference sequence). The V gene lost 3 bases and the J gene lost 3 bases, with 15 bases spanning the gap. This record belongs to a study of CD8 T cells in Susac syndrome. A quantity of about 0.5 to 1 ug RNA underwent reverse transcription using random hexamers. By means of immunoSEQ multiplex PCR, TCR beta CDR3 spanning 54 Vbeta and 13 Jbeta underwent amplification. TCRdb re-called the immunoSEQ multiplex PCR reads through MiXCR, storing one row per CDR3 protein. The table shows around 170,000 distinct CDR3 sequences, with around 96% occurring only once. The authors sequenced TCR beta from blood CD8+ and CD4+ T cells. Bulk CD8+ and CD4+ cells came from magnetic negative isolation; CD8+ TEMRA by FACS.

The receptor comes from a human donor with multiple sclerosis. The V call is TRBV20-1, the J call TRBJ2-7; D unclear. Material: CD8+ T cells from PBMCs. The DNA for the CDR3 is TGCAGTGCTAGCTTTCGACTTAGGGACTACGAGCAGTACTTC. Translated: CSASFRLRDYEQYF.